This TCR beta chain was documented in a study of post-analysis software for immune sequencing data. Study in general: Relapsing-remitting, secondary progressive and progressive-relapsing forms made up the multiple sclerosis disease courses. General study findings and limits: Under the F measure, samples that were prepared in one batch clustered strongly together. Relative to controls, patients with multiple sclerosis showed significantly lower normalized Chao1 diversity. There were a handful of TRBV segments more frequent in patients than controls, and TRBV5-6, TRBV5-1 and TRBV20-1 were among them.

Unique molecular identifiers had been added to the TCR beta cDNA libraries. Out of 1 to 10 million T cells, about 510,000 cDNA molecules were generated. In TCRdb, the PCR reads were re-called with MiXCR into one record per CDR3 protein. In the table there are hundreds of thousands of distinct CDR3 sequences, 30% to 40% of which are singletons. V was trimmed by 1 base and J by 5 bases, leaving 8 bases between them. The length of the CDR3 is 13 residues. Germline V lookup: CDR1 MGHRA, CDR2 YSYEKL. A remark on this clonotype: Antigen specificity is unknown.

The rearrangement links TRBV4-1 to TRBJ1-2; D possibly corresponds to TRBD1 (6 bases). Sequences were obtained from blood. This clonotype was sampled from a girl aged 2 to 9 with multiple sclerosis. CDR3 protein: CASSQADRYGYTF. In DNA form, the CDR3 reads TGCGCCAGCAGCCAAGCGGACAGATATGGCTACACCTTC.